The T cell receptor (beta chain) described here comes from a study of T cell repertoires in cytomegalovirus infection. Turning to the study itself: Used in the study were CMV epitopes, some recently identified and HLA-C-restricted, others well-studied and HLA-B-restricted. The public TCR beta signatures pointed to both CMV infection and matching HLA type.

TCRdb ran MiXCR on the reads and lists one entry per CDR3 protein. The table includes more than 55,000 distinct CDR3 sequences, 20% to 25% detected once. Study outcomes and limitations: Using cumulative public TCR beta family frequency, the authors identified those who carried CMV together with the relevant HLA. In two of eight donors, the top clonotype was HLA-C-restricted CMV-specific.

In this sample, this clonotype turned up a few times. Its target is not known. This CDR3 has 15 amino acids. Germline values: CDR1 LNHNV, CDR2 YYDKDF (reference sequence). Trimming cost V 3 bases and J 7 bases, with 15 bases left between them. The chain links TRBV15 to TRBJ1-4, with D perhaps TRBD1 (5 bases). The TCR was taken from a human donor in good health (CMV status not recorded). Some clones in this sample may be carry-over from other donors' samples. Sequencing used CD8+ T cells from cultured PBMCs, obtained from culture after CMV antigen stimulation. CDR3 loop: CATSSSTVSGEKLFF. The DNA of the CDR3 is TGTGCCACCAGCAGTTCGACAGTTTCTGGTGAAAAACTGTTTTTT.